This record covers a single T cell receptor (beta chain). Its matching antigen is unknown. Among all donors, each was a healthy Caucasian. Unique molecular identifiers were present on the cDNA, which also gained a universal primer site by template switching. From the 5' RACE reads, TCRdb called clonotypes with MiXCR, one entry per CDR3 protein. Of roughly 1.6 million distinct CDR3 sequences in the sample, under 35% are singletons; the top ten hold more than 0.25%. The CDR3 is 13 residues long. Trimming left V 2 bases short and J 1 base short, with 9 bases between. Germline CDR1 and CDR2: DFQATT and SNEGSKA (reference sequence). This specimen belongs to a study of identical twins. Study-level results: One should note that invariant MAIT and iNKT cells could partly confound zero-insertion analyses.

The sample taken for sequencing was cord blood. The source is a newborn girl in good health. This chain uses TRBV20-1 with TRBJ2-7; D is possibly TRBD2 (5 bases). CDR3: CSARPPGSYEQYF. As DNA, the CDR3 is TGCAGTGCTAGACCACCGGGGTCCTACGAGCAGTACTTC.